Below, 31 T cell receptor beta chains from the same sample are listed, as sequenced in a study of response to subunit inactivated influenza vaccine. TCRdb fed the RT-PCR reads into MiXCR, producing one record per CDR3 protein. The sample yields under 750,000 distinct CDR3 sequences, roughly 10% seen once. The material sequenced was PBMCs from blood, taken on the day of vaccination. These receptors were obtained from a man aged 50 to 60 who received an inactivated influenza vaccine.

The chain is built from TRBV4-3 and TRBJ2-2, with 9 nucleotides matching TRBD2. From germline, CDR1 is LGHNA and CDR2 YSLEER. The CDR3 is 17 residues long. The ends lost 0 bases at V and 5 bases at J; junction bases unmatched: 7. CDR3 nucleotides: TGCGCCAGCAGCCAAGAGTTGTTAGCGGGAGTTACCGGGGAGCTGTTTTTT. Translating gives CASSQELLAGVTGELFF.

The chain joins TRBV4-3 to TRBJ2-5, with D unclear. V was clipped by 1 base and J by 1 base, with 7 bases between them. Germline assignment: CDR1 LGHNA and CDR2 YSLEER. This CDR3 comprises 14 residues. In DNA, the CDR3 is TGCGCCAGCAGCCAAGCGTACTCCCAAGAGACCCAGTACTTC. This translates into CASSQAYSQETQYF.

This clonotype appeared many times. The rearrangement joins TRBV29-1 to TRBJ2-2; 8 nucleotides match TRBD1. Germline V gene lookup returns CDR1 SQVTM and CDR2 ANQGSEA. CDR3 size: 16 residues. The ends lost 5 bases at V and 7 bases at J; junction bases unmatched: 15. The CDR3 DNA is TGCAGCGTTTCCACCGGGACAGGATCATCAGGCGGGGAGCTGTTTTTT. Amino acid sequence: CSVSTGTGSSGGELFF.

V and J are TRBV20-1 and TRBJ2-7; 8 bases are a match to TRBD1. J lost 4 bases, V lost 4 bases, and 12 bases had no gene match. CDR3 size: 15 residues. The germline V gene encodes CDR1 DFQATT and CDR2 SNEGSKA (reference sequence). For the CDR3, the DNA is TGCAGTGCTATAAGCAGGGGCAGGGGGCTTTACGAGCAGTACTTC. Amino acid sequence: CSAISRGRGLYEQYF.

This chain joins TRBV20-1 and TRBJ2-5; D remains ambiguous. Germline assignment: CDR1 DFQATT and CDR2 SNEGSKA (reference sequence). The CDR3 has 10 residues. CDR3 region: CTAYQETQYF. In nucleotides, the CDR3 is TGCACCGCGTACCAAGAGACCCAGTACTTC.

This clonotype has more than one count but fewer than ten. V usage is TRBV29-1 and J usage is TRBJ2-7; D uncertain. The CDR3 runs to 12 residues. Germline CDR1 reads SQVTM; CDR2 reads ANQGSEA. Trimming stripped 4 bases from V and 2 bases from J, with 9 bases between. The CDR3 is CSVVADTYEQYF. CDR3 nucleotide sequence: TGCAGCGTTGTGGCCGACACCTACGAGCAGTACTTC.

This chain joins TRBV7-9 and TRBJ2-5; the match to TRBD2 covers 14 bases. Per the germline V gene, CDR1 is SEHNR and CDR2 is FQNEAQ (reference sequence). Trimming removed 5 bases from V and 5 bases from J; junction bases left unmatched: 7. This CDR3 is built from 16 residues. The CDR3 DNA follows: TGTGCCAGCAGCCGACTAGCGGGAGGGCCAGGGGAGACCCAGTACTTC. Its translation: CASSRLAGGPGETQYF.

This clonotype has just a few counts. The chain links TRBV6-5 to TRBJ2-1; the D is unclear. V lost 3 bases and J 5 bases, leaving 11 bases between the germline ends. Germline V gene lookup returns CDR1 MNHEY and CDR2 SVGAGI. This CDR3 is 14 amino acids long. This chain's CDR3 is CASSYSAGHNEQFF. The DNA of the CDR3 is TGTGCCAGCAGTTATTCGGCCGGCCACAATGAGCAGTTCTTC.

J is TRBJ1-2 and V is TRBV10-3, with D perhaps TRBD1 (6 bases). The germline gives CDR1 ENHRY, CDR2 SYGVKD. This CDR3 has 15 amino acids. V lost 0 bases and J 4 bases, leaving 12 bases between the germline ends. DNA for the CDR3: TGTGCCATCAGTGAGTCTCAGGGACAAGTCTATGGCTACACCTTC. Encoded protein: CAISESQGQVYGYTF.

A few counts support this clonotype. V gene TRBV3-1 combines with J gene TRBJ2-1, with TRBD2 matching over 7 bases. V shed 3 bases and J 5 bases; nucleotides not matched to a gene: 10. Per germline, CDR1 LGHDT and CDR2 YNNKEL (reference sequence). CDR3 length equals 16 residues. The CDR3 coding sequence is TGTGCCAGCAGCCAGGATTCGAGCGGGACCCACAATGAGCAGTTCTTC. Translated: CASSQDSSGTHNEQFF.

This clonotype was picked up many times. The germline gene is not matched at one end of the junction; a read error may be the cause. The chain employs TRBV5-1 and TRBJ2-3; no reliable D call. This CDR3 spans 13 amino acids. Germline CDR1 is SGHRS and CDR2 is YFSETQ. CDR3 DNA sequence: TGTGCCAGCAGCTTAGGCTTCGCAGATACGCAGTATTTT. Protein: CASSLGFADTQYF.

The genes are TRBV3-1 and TRBJ2-2, with D possibly matching TRBD2 (5 bases). V gave up 2 bases and J gave up 6 bases, with 13 bases separating them. Looked up from germline, CDR1 is LGHDT and CDR2 is YNNKEL (reference sequence). The CDR3 spans 15 residues. Here the CDR3 reads CASSQTPAGAGELFF. The DNA of the CDR3 is TGTGCCAGCAGCCAAACGCCCGCGGGCGCCGGGGAGCTGTTTTTT.

This rearrangement joins TRBV5-1 to TRBJ2-1, with no clear D. The germline V and J ends were trimmed by 4 bases and 0 bases, with 8 bases remaining between them. The CDR3 has 14 amino acids. The germline V gene encodes CDR1 SGHRS and CDR2 YFSETQ. The CDR3 region is CASSGLVSYNEQFF. The CDR3 nucleotides read TGCGCCAGCAGCGGGCTAGTCTCCTACAATGAGCAGTTCTTC.

This clonotype came up many times. CDR3 in DNA: TGCGCCAGCAGCTTGGTTCCGGGTTCAGATACGCAGTATTTT. Protein sequence: CASSLVPGSDTQYF. The chain joins TRBV5-1 to TRBJ2-3; D is undetermined. CDR1 and CDR2 from the germline V gene are SGHRS and YFSETQ. This CDR3 comprises 14 residues. V lost 0 bases and J lost 4, with 9 bases in between.

The genes are TRBV29-1 and TRBJ2-2; D not certain. This CDR3 has 10 amino acids. Germline assignment: CDR1 SQVTM and CDR2 ANQGSEA. CDR3 region: CATGTGELFF. CDR3 coding DNA: TGCGCGACCGGTACCGGGGAGCTGTTTTTT.

The V call is TRBV7-9, the J call TRBJ2-2; D is ambiguous. The J call may be wrong; the DNA end is better matched by TRBJ1-4. Per the germline V gene, CDR1 is SEHNR and CDR2 is FQNEAQ (reference sequence). This CDR3 region has 15 residues. DNA for the CDR3: TGTGCCAGCAGCTTAGGCCCGGGAGGACTGGGAAAACTGTTTTTT. This gives the protein CASSLGPGGLGKLFF.

Comment on this clonotype: Germline and junction disagree at one end, which may indicate a read error. This rearrangement joins TRBV20-1 to TRBJ2-1; tentatively, D is TRBD1 or TRBD2 (6 bases each). The CDR3 has 14 amino acids. Germline lookup yields CDR1 DFQATT and CDR2 SNEGSKA (reference sequence). CDR3 protein: CSARDTGANNEQFF. The CDR3 DNA sequence: TGCAGTGCCAGAGATACGGGGGCCAACAATGAGCAGTTCTTC.

This clonotype has only a few counts. A much more abundant neighbour one base away suggests this may be a read error. V usage is TRBV27 and J usage is TRBJ1-1, with TRBD1 matching 8 bases. CDR1 is MNHEY and CDR2 is SMNVEV in the germline V gene (reference sequence). This CDR3 comprises 14 residues. V trimming: 6 bases; J trimming: 1 base; junction bases outside the gene matches: 4. CDR3 residues: CASRHDRGNTEAFF. Written as DNA, the CDR3 is TGTGCCAGCAGACATGACAGGGGGAACACTGAAGCTTTCTTT.

This clonotype has only a few counts. This chain uses TRBV27 with TRBJ2-7; 9 bases line up with TRBD2. The ends lost 2 bases at V and 6 bases at J; junction bases unmatched: 5. This CDR3 has 14 amino acids. The germline V gene has CDR1 MNHEY and CDR2 SMNVEV (reference sequence). The CDR3 DNA reads as TGTGCCAGCAGTTTAATAGCGGGAGAGGTCGAGCAGTACTTC. Residues: CASSLIAGEVEQYF.

This clonotype was observed a few times. The chain combines TRBV27 with TRBJ1-1; D is ambiguous. Trimming stripped 5 bases from V and 0 bases from J, with 7 bases between. Germline V CDR1 and CDR2: MNHEY, SMNVEV (reference sequence). The CDR3 is 13 residues long. CDR3 sequence: CASSILLNTEAFF. For the CDR3, the DNA is TGTGCCAGCAGTATTCTGCTGAACACTGAAGCTTTCTTT.

The V call is TRBV7-3, the J call TRBJ2-3; no clear D gene. This CDR3 is built from 15 residues. Germline CDR1 SGHTA, CDR2 FQGTGA. V gave up 3 bases and J gave up 4 bases, with 14 bases separating them. The CDR3 sequence: CASSLLRASADTQYF. Written as DNA, the CDR3 is TGTGCCAGCAGCTTGTTAAGGGCTTCCGCAGATACGCAGTATTTT. Full variable domain (remainder filled in from reference TRBV7-3 and TRBJ2-3): GAGVSQTPSNKVTEKGKYVELRCDPISGHTALYWYRQSLGQGPEFLIYFQGTGAADDSGLPNDRFFAVRPEGSVSTLKIQRTERGDSAVYLCASSLLRASADTQYFGPGTRLTVL.

Only a few counts were recorded for this clonotype. V and J are TRBV29-1 and TRBJ2-1, with 14 positions matching TRBD2. V lost 6 bases and J lost 6; bases outside the gene matches: 10. The CDR3 spans 16 residues. CDR1 is SQVTM, CDR2 ANQGSEA, per germline. CDR3 coding DNA: TGCAGCGTAACGGCTACCGGGACTAGCGGGAGCAATGAGCAGTTCTTC. Amino acid sequence: CSVTATGTSGSNEQFF.

The rearrangement joins TRBV9 to TRBJ1-6; a possible D gene is TRBD1 (5 bases). V was cut by 4 bases and J by 6 bases, with 14 bases left in between. The germline V gene encodes CDR1 SGDLS and CDR2 YYNGEE. The CDR3 consists of 15 residues. The CDR3 here is CASSPGTSVNSPLHF. CDR3 nucleotides: TGTGCCAGCAGCCCGGGGACCTCGGTTAATTCACCCCTCCACTTT.

The chain links TRBV18 to TRBJ2-3; the D gene is possibly TRBD2 (6 bases). The CDR3 spans 15 residues. Trimming pared 5 bases from V and 6 bases from J, leaving 18 bases between. Germline V CDR1 and CDR2: KGHSH, LQKENI. The CDR3 nucleotides read TGTGCCAGCTCATCGGCGACTAGGTTCCTGGATACGCAGTATTTT. Translation gives CASSSATRFLDTQYF.

This clonotype appeared a few times. The chain couples TRBV6-1 to TRBJ2-3; 12 bases line up with TRBD2. Per germline, CDR1 MNHNS and CDR2 SASEGT. With 8 bases clipped from V and 3 bases from J, the junction kept 6 bases outside the gene matches. The CDR3 is 15 amino acids. The CDR3: CASVRLAGETDTQYF. CDR3 sequence (DNA): TGTGCCAGCGTCAGACTAGCGGGAGAGACAGATACGCAGTATTTT.

This clonotype occurred a few times. The chain links TRBV12-3 or TRBV12-4 to TRBJ1-3, with TRBD1 as a possible D gene (6 bases). CDR3 length equals 12 residues. The V end was cut by 3 bases, the J end by 8 bases, with 8 bases between. For the CDR3, the DNA is TGTGCCAGCAGTTTGGGGGCGGACACCATATATTTT. Its protein is CASSLGADTIYF.

This clonotype showed up many times. J is TRBJ2-7 and V is TRBV29-1; 9 nucleotides match TRBD2. Germline CDR1 reads SQVTM; CDR2 reads ANQGSEA. This CDR3 is 12 amino acids long. V shed 4 bases and J 2 bases; nucleotides not matched to a gene: 0. CDR3 residues: CSVASGTYEQYF. The CDR3 bases are TGCAGCGTTGCTAGCGGGACCTACGAGCAGTACTTC.

This chain links TRBV10-3 with TRBJ1-2; no clear D. This CDR3 is built from 13 residues. Germline V gene data show CDR1 as ENHRY and CDR2 as SYGVKD. Trimming pared 5 bases from V and 8 bases from J, leaving 15 bases between. The CDR3 sequence: CAISSQLTRGYTF. The CDR3 DNA reads TGTGCCATCAGTTCCCAGCTGACAAGAGGCTACACCTTC.

The chain has TRBV6-1 and TRBJ1-2; no definite D call. Trimming removed 1 base from V and 1 base from J, with 4 bases in between. Per germline, CDR1 MNHNS and CDR2 SASEGT. The CDR3 totals 13 residues. In DNA, the CDR3 is TGTGCCAGCAGTGAAGGGGTTAACTATGGCTACACCTTC. It translates to CASSEGVNYGYTF.

The sample holds a few counts of this clonotype. V gene TRBV30 combines with J gene TRBJ1-5; the D gene is possibly TRBD1 (6 bases). Germline loops: CDR1 GTSNPN, CDR2 SVGIG (reference sequence). This CDR3 is 15 amino acids long. V was pared by 1 base and J by 9 bases, with 19 bases between. The DNA for the CDR3 is TGTGCCTGGAGTGCAGGGGTGTCCTCGCTATGGCCCCAGCATTTT. This codes for CAWSAGVSSLWPQHF.

This clonotype was recorded at least ten times. This chain uses TRBV10-3 with TRBJ2-7; the match to TRBD2 covers 13 bases. V was pared by 3 bases and J by 0 bases, with 14 bases of the junction left unmatched. The CDR3 is made up of 20 amino acids. Per germline, CDR1 ENHRY and CDR2 SYGVKD. DNA of the CDR3: TGTGCCATCAGTGACCTGGGGGGACTAGCGGGATTTCAGAGCTCCTACGAGCAGTACTTC. Its translation is CAISDLGGLAGFQSSYEQYF.